Presented here are 29 T cell receptor beta chains from one specimen sequenced in a study of T cell responses to AZD1222 COVID-19 vaccine. Sequencing was performed with immunoSEQ multiplex PCR; in TCRdb, only in-frame clones are kept and a portion is missing. The table lists about 97,000 clones, about 89% of them singletons. The source material was peripheral blood, sampled on day 0 of AZD1222 vaccination. The origin of the receptors is an adult in good health.

The rearrangement links TRBV18 to TRBJ1-1, with D maybe TRBD1 (5 bases). V was shortened by 1 base and J by 11 bases, with 11 bases between the two germline ends. Germline V CDR1 and CDR2: KGHSH, LQKENI. The CDR3 runs 12 residues. The CDR3 loop reads CASSPQEGLAFF. CDR3 in DNA: TGTGCCAGCTCACCACAGGAGGGGTTGGCTTTCTTT. Full variable domain (rest looked up from reference TRBV18 and TRBJ1-1): NAGVMQNPRHLVRRRGQEARLRCSPMKGHSHVYWYRQLPEEGLKFMVYLQKENIIDESGMPKERFSAEFPKEGPSILRIQQVVRGDSAAYFCASSPQEGLAFFGQGTRLTVV.

This chain joins TRBV7-2 and TRBJ2-1, with TRBD1 matching over 9 bases. Germline CDR1 SGHTA, CDR2 FQGNSA. The CDR3 runs to 16 residues. Losses at the gene ends were 1 base for V and 5 bases for J; bases not matched to a gene: 6. The CDR3 here is CASSLVGTGLNNEQFF. The CDR3, as DNA: TGTGCCAGCAGCTTAGTAGGGACAGGGCTTAACAATGAGCAGTTCTTC.

The chain recombines TRBV10-3 with TRBJ2-7; 9 bases line up with TRBD2. The CDR3 contains 14 residues. Germline-derived CDR1 and CDR2 are ENHRY and SYGVKD. V lost 6 bases to trimming and J lost 2 bases; unmatched junction nucleotides: 5. CDR3 sequence: CAIRRASGAYEQYF. The CDR3 coding sequence is TGTGCCATCAGGCGGGCTAGCGGGGCCTACGAGCAGTACTTC.

J is TRBJ2-3 and V is TRBV5-1; D is undetermined. CDR3 size: 11 residues. The V gene lost 4 bases and the J gene lost 3 bases, with 3 bases spanning the gap. The germline CDR1 and CDR2 sequences are SGHRS and YFSETQ. The CDR3 here is CASSDTDTQYF. The CDR3 DNA reads as TGCGCCAGCAGCGATACAGATACGCAGTATTTT.

The rearrangement links TRBV6-4 to TRBJ2-1; 8 bases agree with TRBD2. The CDR3 sequence is 17 residues long. Losses at the gene ends were 0 bases for V and 8 bases for J; bases not matched to a gene: 12. CDR1 is MRHNA, CDR2 SNTAGT, per germline. Written as DNA, the CDR3 is TGTGCCAGCAGTGACTCGTTCGCTCGCGGGGGGATCGATGAGCAGTTCTTC. Protein sequence: CASSDSFARGGIDEQFF.

V and J are TRBV28 and TRBJ2-1; D unresolved. CDR1 and CDR2 (germline): MDHEN, SYDVKM. This CDR3 has 13 amino acids. V shed 3 bases and J shed 1 base, with 4 bases lying between them. In DNA form, the CDR3 reads TGTGCCAGCAGTTTCTCGTCCTACAATGAGCAGTTCTTC. It yields the protein CASSFSSYNEQFF.

In DNA form, the CDR3 reads TGTGCCAGCAGTGAATGGGGTCCAGGAGTGAGTCCGGAGACCCAGTACTTC. It specifies CASSEWGPGVSPETQYF. The chain employs TRBV2 and TRBJ2-5; D is unresolved. Germline CDR1 SNHLY, CDR2 FYNNEI. Trimming removed 2 bases from V and 5 bases from J, with 21 bases in between. The CDR3 is 17 amino acids.

The V call is TRBV7-8, the J call TRBJ1-5; 12 bases are a match to TRBD1. CDR1 and CDR2 from the germline V gene are SGHVS and FQNEAQ. V trimming: 5 bases; J trimming: 6 bases; junction bases outside the gene matches: 14. The CDR3 is made up of 18 amino acids. The CDR3 coding sequence is TGTGCCAGCAGCCTAGTTGGGACAGGGGGCGCGGTTGGTCAGCCCCAGCATTTT. Residues: CASSLVGTGGAVGQPQHF.

The gene calls are TRBV15 and TRBJ1-4; a weak D match, TRBD1 (6 bases). The germline V and J ends were trimmed by 4 bases and 2 bases, with 14 bases remaining between them. CDR1 LNHNV and CDR2 YYDKDF come from the germline V gene (reference sequence). CDR3 length: 16 residues. The CDR3 loop is CATSTGHRATNEKLFF. The CDR3 bases are TGTGCCACCAGCACTGGGCACAGGGCCACTAATGAAAAACTGTTTTTT.

V gene TRBV19 combines with J gene TRBJ1-1; D unclear. This CDR3 spans 14 amino acids. V lost 4 bases, J lost 1 base, and 10 bases lay in between. Germline V gene sequence: CDR1 LNHDA, CDR2 SQIVND (reference sequence). CDR3 in DNA: TGTGCCAGTAGTAGTTTGGCAGGGAACACTGAAGCTTTCTTT. Protein: CASSSLAGNTEAFF.

The V call is TRBV13, the J call TRBJ2-1, with D unresolved. V was trimmed by 1 base and J by 2 bases, leaving 6 bases between them. CDR1 is PRHDT and CDR2 is FYEKMQ in the germline V gene (reference sequence). The CDR3 has 14 residues. CDR3 bases: TGTGCCAGCAGCTTAGCCCAGCCCTACAATGAGCAGTTCTTC. This translates into CASSLAQPYNEQFF.

Of note for this clone: The junction shows a germline mismatch at one end, possibly a read error. The V gene is TRBV7-7, the J gene TRBJ2-2; TRBD2 matches 8 bases. The germline V gene encodes CDR1 SSHAT and CDR2 FNYEAQ (reference sequence). The CDR3 runs to 16 residues. CDR3: CASSLNSGNPSGELFF. As DNA, the CDR3 is TGTGCTAGCAGCTTAAATAGCGGGAATCCGAGCGGGGAGCTGTTTTTT.

The chain has TRBV28 and TRBJ1-6; D possibly corresponds to TRBD1 (5 bases). Germline V gene data show CDR1 as MDHEN and CDR2 as SYDVKM. There are 15 residues in the CDR3. V was clipped by 6 bases and J by 5 bases, with 14 bases between them. The CDR3 nucleotides read TGTGCCAGCAGACCCCGAGGCAGGGATAATTCACCCCTCCACTTT. It is translated as CASRPRGRDNSPLHF.

The chain carries TRBV5-6 and TRBJ2-2; D gene ambiguous. The germline CDR1 and CDR2 sequences are SGHDT and YYEEEE. V was shortened by 2 bases and J by 1 base, with 12 bases between the two germline ends. The length of the CDR3 is 16 residues. The CDR3 nucleotides are TGTGCCAGCAGCTTTGGCGCGAGAGGGAACACCGGGGAGCTGTTTTTT. Amino acids: CASSFGARGNTGELFF. Full variable domain (rest looked up from reference TRBV5-6 and TRBJ2-2): DAGVTQSPTHLIKTRGQQVTLRCSPKSGHDTVSWYQQALGQGPQFIFQYYEEEERQRGNFPDRFSGHQFPNYSSELNVNALLLGDSALYLCASSFGARGNTGELFFGEGSRLTVL.

The rearrangement links TRBV6-5 to TRBJ1-6; TRBD1 aligns across 8 bases. Germline CDR1 MNHEY, CDR2 SVGAGI. The V and J ends lost 6 bases and 8 bases, in that order; junction bases with no gene match: 6. CDR3 length equals 14 residues. Here the CDR3 DNA reads TGTGCCAGCAGAGACAGGGGACAAGATTCACCCCTCCACTTT. Its protein product is CASRDRGQDSPLHF.

The V and J genes are TRBV5-4 and TRBJ1-1, with TRBD1 as a possible D gene (5 bases). CDR3 length equals 16 residues. Germline CDR1 and CDR2: SGHNT and YYREEE (reference sequence). V lost 0 bases to trimming and J lost 0 bases, with 12 bases between them. CDR3 bases: TGTGCCAGCAGCTTGGCTGGGGGGAGGGTGAACACTGAAGCTTTCTTT. This sequence encodes CASSLAGGRVNTEAFF. Complete variable domain (other parts from reference TRBV5-4 and TRBJ1-1): ETGVTQSPTHLIKTRGQQVTLRCSSQSGHNTVSWYQQALGQGPQFIFQYYREEENGRGNFPPRFSGLQFPNYSSELNVNALELDDSALYLCASSLAGGRVNTEAFFGQGTRLTVV.

This clone was observed a single time. The rearrangement links TRBV6-2 or TRBV6-3 to TRBJ2-7; 7 bases are a match to TRBD1. V lost 1 base, J lost 0 bases, and 9 bases stayed unmatched. The CDR3 length is 17 residues. Germline-derived CDR1 and CDR2 are MNHEY and SVGEGT. In DNA form, the CDR3 reads TGTGCCAGCAGTTACTTCCTGGGACAGAAAAGCTCCTACGAGCAGTACTTC. Encoded protein: CASSYFLGQKSSYEQYF.

The chain joins TRBV10-3 to TRBJ1-1, with D unresolved. Germline V CDR1 and CDR2: ENHRY, SYGVKD. The V end lost 3 bases, the J end lost 4 bases, and 6 bases lay between the germline ends. This CDR3 region has 12 residues. CDR3 bases: TGTGCCATCAGTGACCGCGGCACTGAAGCTTTCTTT. Its translation is CAISDRGTEAFF.

The sample holds one count of this clone. The gene calls are TRBV18 and TRBJ1-5; 7 nucleotides line up with TRBD1. V trimming: 1 base; J trimming: 3 bases; junction bases outside the gene matches: 3. This CDR3 is 15 amino acids long. The germline V gene encodes CDR1 KGHSH and CDR2 LQKENI. The CDR3 region is CASSPRGTANQPQHF. As DNA, the CDR3 is TGTGCCAGCTCACCACGCGGGACAGCCAATCAGCCCCAGCATTTT. Full variable domain (outside the CDR3, taken from reference TRBV18 and TRBJ1-5): NAGVMQNPRHLVRRRGQEARLRCSPMKGHSHVYWYRQLPEEGLKFMVYLQKENIIDESGMPKERFSAEFPKEGPSILRIQQVVRGDSAAYFCASSPRGTANQPQHFGDGTRLSIL.

The rearrangement joins TRBV7-3 to TRBJ2-1; 7 positions match TRBD1. Trimming at V came to 2 bases and at J to 13 bases, leaving 5 bases not matched to a gene. The CDR3 is 12 residues long. From germline, CDR1 is SGHTA and CDR2 FQGTGA. The chain's CDR3 is CASSLDRVVQFF. CDR3 nucleotide sequence: TGTGCCAGCAGCTTAGACAGGGTTGTTCAGTTCTTC.

J is TRBJ1-4 and V is TRBV7-9, with 12 positions matching TRBD1. Germline V CDR1 and CDR2: SEHNR, FQNEAQ (reference sequence). Losses at the gene ends were 1 base for V and 7 bases for J; bases not matched to a gene: 4. This CDR3 has 16 amino acids. The CDR3 loop reads CASSLVTGQGAEKLFF. DNA of the CDR3: TGTGCCAGCAGCTTAGTGACGGGACAGGGGGCTGAAAAACTGTTTTTT.

In regard to this clone: At one end, the junction sequence differs from germline, possibly due to a read error. V and J are TRBV6-2 or TRBV6-3 and TRBJ2-1, with 9 bases identical to TRBD1. Germline assignment: CDR1 MNHEY and CDR2 SVGEGT. The CDR3 extends over 18 amino acids. CDR3 coding DNA: TGTGCCAGCAGTGACTCGTCCGGGACAGGGAGCTCCTACAATGAGCAGTTCTTC. This gives the protein CASSDSSGTGSSYNEQFF.

The chain employs TRBV28 and TRBJ1-5; no reliable D call. In germline, CDR1 is MDHEN, CDR2 SYDVKM. The CDR3 contains 15 residues. V gave up 6 bases and J gave up 4 bases, with 16 bases separating them. The CDR3: CASSPRRPGNQPQHF. CDR3 DNA: TGTGCCAGCAGCCCCCGGCGACCCGGGAATCAGCCCCAGCATTTT.

On this clone: At the DNA level, this CDR3 is encoded by other sequences in the same sample as well. V usage is TRBV28 and J usage is TRBJ1-2; D is unresolved. V lost 3 bases to trimming and J lost 2 bases, with 4 bases between them. From germline, CDR1 is MDHEN and CDR2 SYDVKM. The CDR3 is 12 amino acids. CDR3 in amino acids: CASSLANYGYTF. CDR3 bases: TGTGCCAGCAGTTTGGCGAACTATGGCTACACCTTC.

The chain employs TRBV7-8 and TRBJ2-3; 8 bases match TRBD2. This CDR3 is 17 amino acids long. With V trimmed by 1 base and J by 0 bases, 6 bases remained unmatched. The germline V gene has CDR1 SGHVS and CDR2 FQNEAQ. The CDR3 DNA reads TGTGCCAGCAGCTTAGATCCAGCGGGGGCTAGCACAGATACGCAGTATTTT. Protein product: CASSLDPAGASTDTQYF.

The V gene is TRBV6-5, the J gene TRBJ1-5; a possible D gene is TRBD1 (5 bases). CDR1 is MNHEY, CDR2 SVGAGI, per germline. Trimming shortened V by 5 bases and J by 0 bases, and 11 bases separated the two germline ends. This CDR3 has 15 amino acids. The CDR3 reads CASSLDRFSNQPQHF. The CDR3 region has the DNA TGTGCCAGCAGTCTTGACAGATTTAGCAATCAGCCCCAGCATTTT.

The chain employs TRBV5-1 and TRBJ2-1; 13 nucleotides match TRBD2. Germline CDR1 is SGHRS and CDR2 is YFSETQ. Losses at the gene ends were 0 bases for V and 7 bases for J; bases not matched to a gene: 4. The CDR3 consists of 16 residues. In DNA, the CDR3 is TGCGCCAGCAGCTTGGGGACTAGCGGGGGAAGGAATGAGCAGTTCTTC. It is translated as CASSLGTSGGRNEQFF.

V usage is TRBV5-1 and J usage is TRBJ2-2; D tentatively fits TRBD1 or TRBD2 (5 bases each). Germline CDR1 reads SGHRS; CDR2 reads YFSETQ. The CDR3 has 15 residues. The germline V and J ends were trimmed by 4 bases and 7 bases, with 17 bases remaining between them. The CDR3 here is CASSKRDRAYGELFF. DNA of the CDR3: TGCGCCAGCAGCAAAAGGGACCGAGCGTACGGGGAGCTGTTTTTT.

J is TRBJ2-1 and V is TRBV10-1, with 10 bases identical to TRBD2. CDR1 WNHNN and CDR2 SYGVQD come from the germline V gene (reference sequence). J was trimmed by 4 bases and V by 0 bases; bases with no gene match: 3. The CDR3 runs to 16 residues. Here the CDR3 DNA reads TGCGCCAGCAGTGAGTCCGGACTAGCGGTTTACAATGAGCAGTTCTTC. Translated, it gives CASSESGLAVYNEQFF.